A selection of T cell receptor beta chains follows, all from one sample in a study of blood T cell repertoires in COVID-19. Only in-frame clones appear in the TCRdb table, and some are missing; sequencing was by immunoSEQ multiplex PCR. This sample yields more than 120,000 clones, of which over 85% are seen a single time; about 1.5% belongs to the top ten. The specimen was peripheral blood. The receptors derive from a human donor in a cohort sampled during active COVID-19. Each CDR3 is given with its conserved first and last residue. Each record gives: V gene, clone size, D gene, J gene, CDR3 protein, CDR3 DNA. The D gene is left open where the match is weak. For some rows the clone size is stated as once, few or many, or as a class when expanded; others skip it.

>TRBV6-2/TRBV6-3|NA|TRBD1|TRBJ1-1
CASSYIPQGARTEAFF
TGTGCCAGCAGTTACATCCCACAGGGGGCCAGGACTGAAGCTTTCTTT
>TRBV4-1|NA|NA|TRBJ2-1
CASSQLLASGFLKYNEQFF
TGCGCCAGCAGCCAACTCCTGGCCTCAGGGTTTTTAAAGTACAATGAGCAGTTCTTC
>TRBV5-1|once|TRBD1|TRBJ2-7
CASSPGQGEGEQYF
TGCGCCAGCAGCCCGGGACAGGGGGAGGGCGAGCAGTACTTC
>TRBV27|NA|TRBD1|TRBJ1-1
CASSPRQGAARTEAFF
TGTGCCAGCAGTCCTCGACAGGGGGCGGCAAGAACTGAAGCTTTCTTT
>TRBV6-4|NA|NA|TRBJ1-2
CASSSTGYHTF
TGTGCCAGCAGTTCCACAGGTTATCACACCTTC
>TRBV2|few|NA|TRBJ1-1
CATKGVGNTEAFF
TGTGCCACAAAAGGAGTAGGGAACACTGAAGCTTTCTTT
>TRBV4-3|NA|NA|TRBJ2-7
CASSQDHRDFDLYEQYF
TGCGCCAGCAGCCAAGATCATCGGGACTTCGATTTATACGAGCAGTACTTC
>TRBV5-8|NA|NA|TRBJ1-2
CASSLRTVYGYTF
TGTGCCAGCAGCTTGAGAACAGTCTATGGCTACACCTTC
>TRBV11-1|NA|NA|TRBJ2-1
CASSFQGLRDEQFF
TGTGCCAGCAGCTTTCAGGGGCTTAGGGATGAGCAGTTCTTC
>TRBV5-4|NA|TRBD2|TRBJ2-3
CASSLGGSGATDTQYF
TGTGCCAGCAGCTTGGGGGGTAGCGGGGCAACAGATACGCAGTATTTT
>TRBV18|NA|NA|TRBJ1-5
CASSQRYQDSHQPQHF
TGTGCCAGCTCACAGAGGTACCAGGACAGTCATCAGCCCCAGCATTTT
>TRBV7-9|once|TRBD1|TRBJ1-1
CASSYVDRGTEAFF
TGTGCCAGCAGCTATGTCGACAGGGGCACTGAAGCTTTCTTT
>TRBV2|NA|TRBD1|TRBJ1-2
CASRENRDSFGYTF
TGTGCCAGCAGGGAAAACCGGGACAGCTTCGGCTACACCTTC
>TRBV6-5|NA|TRBD1|TRBJ2-7
CASRADRLDEQYF
TGTGCCAGCAGAGCGGACAGGCTCGACGAGCAGTACTTC
>TRBV4-1|NA|TRBD1|TRBJ1-4
CASSPRTGKNEKLFF
TGCGCCAGCAGTCCTCGGACAGGGAAGAATGAAAAACTGTTTTTT
>TRBV29-1|NA|NA|TRBJ2-3
CSVARRWEDTQYF
TGCAGCGTTGCGAGACGGTGGGAGGATACGCAGTATTTT
>TRBV6-6|NA|NA|TRBJ1-5
CASSYGTHNQPQHF
TGTGCCAGCAGTTACGGGACACATAATCAGCCCCAGCATTTT
>TRBV2|few|NA|TRBJ2-7
CASSGVLGGAYEQYF
TGTGCCAGCAGTGGGGTGTTGGGTGGAGCCTACGAGCAGTACTTC
>TRBV5-1|NA|TRBD1|TRBJ2-6
CASSPRDRVSGANVLTF
TGCGCCAGCAGCCCCCGGGACAGGGTATCTGGGGCCAACGTCCTGACTTTC
>TRBV7-2|NA|TRBD1|TRBJ1-5
CASSFRGSDQPQHF
TGTGCCAGCAGCTTCAGGGGGTCGGATCAGCCCCAGCATTTT
>TRBV7-9|NA|NA|TRBJ2-6
CASRVSGANVLTF
TGTGCCAGCCGCGTGTCTGGGGCCAACGTCCTGACTTTC
>TRBV7-3|NA|NA|TRBJ2-1
CASSLEGVGNEQFF
TGTGCCAGCAGCTTAGAGGGGGTGGGGAATGAGCAGTTCTTC
>TRBV25-1|NA|NA|TRBJ1-1
CASSRGWDTEAFF
TGTGCCAGCAGCAGGGGTTGGGACACTGAAGCTTTCTTT
>TRBV3-1/TRBV3-2|NA|TRBD2|TRBJ2-2
CASSQDLAGGPNGELFF
TGTGCCAGCAGCCAAGATTTGGCGGGGGGGCCTAACGGGGAGCTGTTTTTT
>TRBV30|NA|NA|TRBJ1-5
CAWSVRDLNQPQHF
TGTGCCTGGAGTGTAAGGGACTTGAATCAGCCCCAGCATTTT
>TRBV7-3|NA|NA|TRBJ2-5
CASSFQGLTETQYF
TGTGCCAGCAGCTTTCAGGGCTTGACCGAGACCCAGTACTTC
>TRBV7-8|NA|NA|TRBJ2-7
CASSLTGNSYEQYF
TGTGCCAGCAGCCTAACCGGGAACTCCTACGAGCAGTACTTC
>TRBV30|NA|NA|TRBJ1-2
CAWSAKPGGDTF
TGTGCCTGGAGCGCCAAGCCAGGCGGGGACACCTTC
>TRBV7-8|NA|NA|TRBJ1-2
CASSRPGVRGGVHYGYTF
TGTGCCAGCAGCCGACCGGGAGTTCGGGGAGGGGTTCACTATGGCTACACCTTC
>TRBV19|NA|NA|TRBJ1-3
CASSNVESVGNTIYF
TGTGCCAGTAGTAACGTTGAGTCCGTTGGAAACACCATATATTTT